Following are 20 T cell receptor beta chains from one sample sequenced in a study of T cells after yellow fever vaccination. A single record per CDR3 protein comes from TCRdb applying MiXCR to the 5' RACE reads. The sample yields roughly 240,000 distinct CDR3 sequences, around 6.7% seen once. Source: CD4+ T cells sorted from PBMCs, taken on the day of the yellow fever booster vaccination. Receptors originate from a young man who received the YFV17D yellow fever vaccine.

This clonotype came up a few times. The rearrangement uses TRBV4-2 and TRBJ1-5, with a tentative D call TRBD1 (6 bases). Germline V gives CDR1 LGHNA, CDR2 YNFKEQ. The V and J ends lost 3 bases and 9 bases respectively, with 15 bases between them. The CDR3 has 14 amino acids. CDR3 in amino acids: CASSQDGGLRPQHF. The CDR3 nucleotides read TGTGCCAGCAGCCAGGATGGGGGCCTAAGGCCCCAGCATTTT.

The chain has TRBV20-1 and TRBJ2-7; TRBD2 is a possible D gene (6 bases). The V gene lost 3 bases and the J gene lost 3 bases, with 12 bases spanning the gap. The V gene's germline CDR1 is DFQATT and CDR2 SNEGSKA (reference sequence). This CDR3 has 13 residues. The CDR3 here is CSARGSAGYEQYF. The CDR3 DNA is TGCAGTGCTAGGGGGTCAGCGGGCTACGAGCAGTACTTC.

This clonotype was recorded a few times. This chain joins TRBV12-5 and TRBJ2-1; tentative D call: TRBD2 (5 bases). CDR3 length equals 18 residues. V lost 4 bases to trimming and J lost 0 bases, with 19 bases between them. Per the germline V gene, CDR1 is LGHNT and CDR2 is FRNRAP. The CDR3 bases are TGTGCTAGTGGTTCTCCTACAACCACTAGGGACTCCTACAATGAGCAGTTCTTC. Translating it yields CASGSPTTTRDSYNEQFF.

The chain combines TRBV5-1 with TRBJ2-3; D is possibly TRBD2 (6 bases). CDR1 and CDR2 (germline): SGHRS, YFSETQ. The CDR3 runs to 17 residues. Trimming shortened V by 4 bases and J by 0 bases, and 18 bases separated the two germline ends. The CDR3 reads CASSLEASASSTDTQYF. As DNA, the CDR3 is TGCGCCAGCAGCCTGGAAGCTAGCGCGTCTAGCACAGATACGCAGTATTTT. Based on the CDR3 plus reference TRBV5-1 and TRBJ2-3, the full variable domain is KAGVTQTPRYLIKTRGQQVTLSCSPISGHRSVSWYQQTPGQGLQFLFEYFSETQRNKGNFPGRFSGRQFSNSRSEMNVSTLELGDSALYLCASSLEASASSTDTQYFGPGTRLTVL.

The chain combines TRBV7-2 with TRBJ2-3; TRBD1 aligns across 7 bases. The V and J ends lost 2 bases and 6 bases, in that order; junction bases with no gene match: 5. CDR3 length: 14 amino acids. Germline assignment: CDR1 SGHTA and CDR2 FQGNSA. As DNA, the CDR3 is TGTGCCAGCAGCTTAACAGGGGCGCAGGATACGCAGTATTTT. It translates to CASSLTGAQDTQYF.

Many counts were recorded for this clonotype. The chain has TRBV10-3 and TRBJ2-7, with 10 bases lining up with TRBD2. The V and J ends lost 10 bases and 2 bases, in that order; junction bases with no gene match: 2. CDR1 is ENHRY and CDR2 is SYGVKD in the germline V gene. This CDR3 spans 12 amino acids. CDR3 amino acids: CATGTSAYEQYF. The CDR3 nucleotides read TGTGCCACCGGGACTAGCGCCTACGAGCAGTACTTC.

The rearrangement joins TRBV27 to TRBJ2-5, with a weak D call TRBD1 (6 bases). Germline CDR1 reads MNHEY; CDR2 reads SMNVEV (reference sequence). V was shortened by 8 bases and J by 7 bases, with 29 bases between the two germline ends. The CDR3 sequence is 17 residues long. The CDR3 spells CASSSGQAGTLGVTQYF. The CDR3 bases are TGTGCCAGCTCCTCGGGTCAAGCCGGGACACTTGGCGTGACCCAGTACTTC.

This clonotype was seen ten or more times. The chain joins TRBV29-1 to TRBJ2-3; TRBD1 aligns across 8 bases. Per germline, CDR1 SQVTM and CDR2 ANQGSEA. The length of the CDR3 is 14 residues. With V trimmed by 6 bases and J by 3 bases, 8 bases remained unmatched. The CDR3 DNA sequence: TGCAGCGTGGGACAGGCTATAGGAACAGATACGCAGTATTTT. This gives the protein CSVGQAIGTDTQYF.

In its sample, this clonotype was seen a few times. In DNA, the CDR3 is TGTGCCTCCGGGGGTTCCTACGAGCAGTACTTC. Amino acids: CASGGSYEQYF. The chain couples TRBV30 to TRBJ2-7; a possible D gene is TRBD2 (6 bases). V lost 7 bases to trimming and J lost 1 base, with 8 bases between them. The germline V gene encodes CDR1 GTSNPN and CDR2 SVGIG (reference sequence). CDR3 length: 11 residues.

At least ten counts were recorded for this clonotype. V is TRBV6-2 or TRBV6-3 and J is TRBJ2-2, with D perhaps matching TRBD1 (6 bases). The CDR3 runs 14 residues. Germline CDR1 MNHEY, CDR2 SVGEGT. V lost 7 bases and J 1 base, leaving 10 bases between the germline ends. Written as DNA, the CDR3 is TGTGCCAGCAACAACAGGGTGAACACCGGGGAGCTGTTTTTT. Translation gives CASNNRVNTGELFF.

This clonotype was seen ten or more times. The V gene is TRBV7-3, the J gene TRBJ2-3; no clear D gene. The V gene's germline CDR1 is SGHTA and CDR2 FQGTGA. The CDR3 consists of 15 residues. Between the trimmed V and J ends, which lost 2 bases and 2 bases, there was a span of 11 bases. The CDR3 sequence is CASSLSGPATDTQYF. In DNA form, the CDR3 reads TGTGCCAGCAGCTTATCCGGGCCGGCCACAGATACGCAGTATTTT.

This chain links TRBV27 with TRBJ2-2, with D possibly TRBD1 on 6 matching bases. The CDR3 is 16 amino acids. Trimming stripped 6 bases from V and 4 bases from J, with 18 bases between. Germline CDR1 reads MNHEY; CDR2 reads SMNVEV (reference sequence). The CDR3 loop is CASSDRIVASTGELFF. CDR3 bases: TGTGCCAGCAGCGACAGGATAGTGGCCTCCACCGGGGAGCTGTTTTTT.

This clonotype was counted only a few times. The chain joins TRBV7-6 to TRBJ2-1; 9 nucleotides align to TRBD2. The V gene's germline CDR1 is SGHVS and CDR2 FNYEAQ. Trimming cost V 5 bases and J 7 bases; bases outside gene matches: 12. The CDR3 is 16 residues long. The CDR3 sequence: CASSISGRPRVNEQFF. In nucleotides, the CDR3 is TGTGCCAGCAGCATCAGCGGGAGGCCTCGGGTGAATGAGCAGTTCTTC.

This clonotype was seen repeatedly, ten times or more. This chain connects TRBV7-2 to TRBJ2-1; D is possibly TRBD1 (5 bases). CDR1 is SGHTA and CDR2 is FQGNSA in the germline V gene. The CDR3 is made up of 14 amino acids. Trimming stripped 5 bases from V and 4 bases from J, with 12 bases between. The CDR3 region has the DNA TGTGCCAGCAGCCCCGACAGAGTTTACAATGAGCAGTTCTTC. Amino acid sequence: CASSPDRVYNEQFF.

The chain links TRBV12-3 or TRBV12-4 to TRBJ2-7, with 11 bases fitting TRBD1. The CDR3 has 15 residues. The V segment lost 6 bases and the J segment 3 bases; nucleotides outside the gene matches: 7. CDR3 in DNA: TGTGCCAGCAGGCACGGGACAGGGGGAAACTACGAGCAGTACTTC. The encoded protein is CASRHGTGGNYEQYF.

The rearrangement uses TRBV30 and TRBJ2-1, with a weak D call TRBD1 (6 bases). Trimming pared 1 base from V and 6 bases from J, leaving 19 bases between. The CDR3 length is 16 residues. Germline CDR1 and CDR2: GTSNPN and SVGIG (reference sequence). The DNA of the CDR3 is TGTGCCTGGAGTGGAACAGGGAGCAGGAGAAGCAATGAGCAGTTCTTC. Encoded protein: CAWSGTGSRRSNEQFF.

This clonotype came up a few times. The rearrangement uses TRBV27 and TRBJ2-7, with D possibly being TRBD2 (6 bases). The CDR3 runs to 14 residues. Trimming shortened V by 7 bases and J by 0 bases, and 13 bases separated the two germline ends. The germline CDR1 and CDR2 sequences are MNHEY and SMNVEV (reference sequence). CDR3 amino acids: CASKTGLLSYEQYF. The DNA for the CDR3 is TGTGCCAGCAAGACGGGACTCCTCTCCTACGAGCAGTACTTC.

This rearrangement joins TRBV20-1 to TRBJ2-1; D not resolved. Germline-derived CDR1 and CDR2 are DFQATT and SNEGSKA (reference sequence). The CDR3 loop spans 13 amino acids. The CDR3 region is CSLTRVVAPTEFF. In nucleotides, the CDR3 is TGCAGCCTAACAAGGGTGGTGGCCCCAACCGAGTTCTTC.

This clonotype was seen at least ten times. The chain couples TRBV20-1 to TRBJ2-3, with 14 bases matching TRBD2. Germline values: CDR1 DFQATT, CDR2 SNEGSKA (reference sequence). CDR3 length: 16 amino acids. J gave up 6 bases and V 6 bases, and 11 bases lay outside the gene matches. CDR3 in amino acids: CSAQPGLAGVADTQYF. The CDR3 DNA sequence: TGCAGTGCACAACCGGGACTAGCGGGAGTGGCGGATACGCAGTATTTT.

V gene TRBV19 combines with J gene TRBJ2-7; 10 bases fit TRBD2. V shed 4 bases, J shed 5 bases, and the junction held 8 bases outside the gene matches. The V gene's germline CDR1 is LNHDA and CDR2 SQIVND (reference sequence). The CDR3 sequence is 15 residues long. CDR3 bases: TGTGCCAGTAGTACTAGCGGGAGAATCGGCGACGAGCAGTACTTC. This encodes CASSTSGRIGDEQYF.